Listed below are T cell receptor beta chains from one sample, sequenced in a study of blood T cells in healthy people across ages. MiXCR, applied by TCRdb to the 5' RACE reads, yields one record per CDR3 protein. The table records about 640,000 distinct CDR3 sequences, approximately 59% of them present only once. The source material was blood. The receptors derive from a man aged 60-69 years in good health. Each CDR3 is given with its conserved first and last residue. Each record gives: clone size, J gene, V gene, D gene, CDR3 DNA, CDR3 protein. D genes are given only for firm matches. Expanded clones get a size class; other rows say once, few or many, or leave the size out.

few | TRBJ1-2 | TRBV7-9 | TRBD1 | TGTGCCAGCAGCCCCACTCGACAGGGGGGAATCGGTGGCTACACCTTC | CASSPTRQGGIGGYTF
. | TRBJ2-5 | TRBV6-5 | TRBD1 | TGTGCCAGCGGAAGGACAGGGGAGACCCAGTACTTC | CASGRTGETQYF
. | TRBJ1-2 | TRBV29-1 | TRBD1 | TGCAGCGACCAGGGGGTGACCCCCTATGGCTACACCTTC | CSDQGVTPYGYTF
. | TRBJ2-7 | TRBV5-6 | . | TGTGCCAGCAGCACTCAGGATTGGGACTACGAGCAGTACTTC | CASSTQDWDYEQYF
few | TRBJ2-1 | TRBV6-2/TRBV6-3 | TRBD2 | TGTGCCAGCAGATCCTACAGACTAGCGGGTTACAATGAGCAGTTCTTC | CASRSYRLAGYNEQFF
few | TRBJ2-7 | TRBV20-1 | . | TGCAGTGCTACAACAGGGTTTGGAACTCATTACGAGCAGTACTTC | CSATTGFGTHYEQYF
. | TRBJ2-1 | TRBV4-1 | . | TGCGCCAGCAGCCAAGATAGGGTCTACAATGAGCAGTTCTTC | CASSQDRVYNEQFF
. | TRBJ2-5 | TRBV7-9 | TRBD2 | TGTGCCAGCAGCCCCGGGACTAGCTGGGAGACCCAGTACTTC | CASSPGTSWETQYF
. | TRBJ2-3 | TRBV5-1 | . | TGCGCCAGCAGCGCTTTCGGAAACACAGATACGCAGTATTTT | CASSAFGNTDTQYF
. | TRBJ2-7 | TRBV20-1 | . | TGCAGTGCTAGAGTGGGGGGCTCATACTACGAGCAGTACTTC | CSARVGGSYYEQYF
. | TRBJ2-3 | TRBV2 | TRBD2 | TGTGCCAGCCTAGCGGTGAACACAGATACGCAGTATTTT | CASLAVNTDTQYF
once | TRBJ2-3 | TRBV6-2/TRBV6-3 | . | TGTGCCAGCAGTTACTCTACCGGGTCGGGCACAGATACGCAGTATTTT | CASSYSTGSGTDTQYF
few | TRBJ2-5 | TRBV2 | . | TGTGCCAGCTCCTACGACGGAGGGCAAGAGACCCAGTACTTC | CASSYDGGQETQYF
. | TRBJ2-4 | TRBV6-6 | TRBD1 | TGTGCCAGCAGTCCGGACAGGGGGCCGGCCAAAAACATTCAGTACTTC | CASSPDRGPAKNIQYF
. | TRBJ2-1 | TRBV5-5 | . | TGTGCCAGCAGCTTGGCGCAGGACCTTGTCGGGCAGTTCTTC | CASSLAQDLVGQFF
. | TRBJ2-5 | TRBV11-2 | . | TGTGCCAGCAGCTTCAGCGGGCGGGGGCAGACCCAGTACTTC | CASSFSGRGQTQYF
. | TRBJ2-5 | TRBV21-1 | . | TGTGCCAGCAGCACCCGGACTAGATTGGGGACCCAGTACTTC | CASSTRTRLGTQYF
. | TRBJ2-3 | TRBV20-1 | . | TGCAGTGCTAGATATCGGGGGAGAGATACGCAGTATTTT | CSARYRGRDTQYF
. | TRBJ2-7 | TRBV6-2/TRBV6-3 | TRBD1 | TGTGCCAGCAGTTCCACTATGCATAACCGGGACAGGGGAACCCACGAGCAGTACTTC | CASSSTMHNRDRGTHEQYF
. | TRBJ2-5 | TRBV20-1 | TRBD1 | TGCAGTGCTAGAGGACAGGGTCGAGAGACCCAGTACTTC | CSARGQGRETQYF
. | TRBJ2-5 | TRBV2 | TRBD1 | TGTGCCAGCAGCCTCTCTAGGACAGGGTCAGAGACCCAGTACTTC | CASSLSRTGSETQYF